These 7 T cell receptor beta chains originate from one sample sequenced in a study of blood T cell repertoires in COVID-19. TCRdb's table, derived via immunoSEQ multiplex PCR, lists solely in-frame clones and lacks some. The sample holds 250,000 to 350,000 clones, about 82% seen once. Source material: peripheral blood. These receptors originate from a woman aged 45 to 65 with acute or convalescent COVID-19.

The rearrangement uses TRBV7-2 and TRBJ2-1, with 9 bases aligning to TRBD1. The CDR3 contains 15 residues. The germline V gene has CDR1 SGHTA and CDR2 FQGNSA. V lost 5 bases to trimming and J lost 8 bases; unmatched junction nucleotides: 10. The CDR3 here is CASSPSRDRAHEQFF. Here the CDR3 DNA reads TGTGCCAGCAGCCCGAGCCGGGACAGGGCCCATGAGCAGTTCTTC.

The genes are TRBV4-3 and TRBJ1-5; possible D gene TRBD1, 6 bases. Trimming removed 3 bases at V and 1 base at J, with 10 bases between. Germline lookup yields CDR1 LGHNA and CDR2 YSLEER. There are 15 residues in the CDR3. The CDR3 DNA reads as TGCGCCAGCAGCCAGACGGGACACAGCAATCAGCCCCAGCATTTT. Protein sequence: CASSQTGHSNQPQHF.

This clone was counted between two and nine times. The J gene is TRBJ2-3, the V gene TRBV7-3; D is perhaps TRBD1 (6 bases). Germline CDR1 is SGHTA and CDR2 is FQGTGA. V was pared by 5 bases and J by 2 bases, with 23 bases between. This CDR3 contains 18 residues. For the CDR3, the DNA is TGTGCCAGCAGCCCAGAGGACAGATTTACAACTTACACAGATACGCAGTATTTT. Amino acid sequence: CASSPEDRFTTYTDTQYF.

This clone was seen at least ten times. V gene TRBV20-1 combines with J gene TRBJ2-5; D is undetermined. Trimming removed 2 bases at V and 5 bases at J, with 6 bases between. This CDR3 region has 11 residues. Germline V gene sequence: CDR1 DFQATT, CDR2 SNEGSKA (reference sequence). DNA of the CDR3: TGCAGTGCTAGACCTTTGGAGACCCAGTACTTC. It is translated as CSARPLETQYF.

The CDR3 nucleotides read TGTGCCAGCACCGGGAGCAATCAGCCCCAGCATTTT. Its translation is CASTGSNQPQHF. The chain carries TRBV12-3 or TRBV12-4 and TRBJ1-5; D is undetermined. Between the trimmed V and J ends, which lost 7 bases and 1 base, there was a span of 5 bases. This CDR3 has 12 residues.

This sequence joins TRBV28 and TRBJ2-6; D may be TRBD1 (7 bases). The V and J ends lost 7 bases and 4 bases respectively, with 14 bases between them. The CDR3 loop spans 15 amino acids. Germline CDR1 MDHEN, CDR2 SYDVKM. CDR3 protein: CASTGDRAGANVLTF. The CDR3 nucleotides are TGTGCCAGCACGGGAGACAGGGCAGGGGCCAACGTCCTGACTTTC.

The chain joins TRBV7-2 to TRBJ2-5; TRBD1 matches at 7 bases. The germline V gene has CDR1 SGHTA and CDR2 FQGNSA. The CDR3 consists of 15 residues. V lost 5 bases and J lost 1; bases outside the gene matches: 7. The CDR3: CASSKNRGFQETQYF. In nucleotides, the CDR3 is TGTGCCAGCAGCAAAAACAGGGGATTCCAAGAGACCCAGTACTTC.